These 32 T cell receptor beta chains originate from one sample sequenced in a study of T cells in Graves' hyperthyroidism and ophthalmopathy. Amplified regions were TCR beta CDR3 sequences from RNA transcripts. Primed by the HTBI set, a first-round RT-PCR was run on the TCR CDR3. TCRdb re-analysed the multiplex PCR reads in MiXCR, keeping a single row per CDR3 protein. The sample yields roughly 800,000 distinct CDR3 sequences, about two fifths seen once. Sample: blood. The receptors shown here come from a young man with Graves' hyperthyroidism.

This sequence joins TRBV12-3 or TRBV12-4 and TRBJ2-5, with TRBD1 matching over 12 bases. CDR3 size: 17 residues. The ends lost 8 bases at V and 2 bases at J; junction bases unmatched: 12. CDR3: CASGPRDRGRAQETQYF. As DNA, the CDR3 is TGTGCCAGCGGTCCCCGGGACAGGGGGCGGGCACAAGAGACCCAGTACTTC.

Concerning this clonotype itself: A clone one base away is much larger, so this may be a read error. V gene TRBV20-1 combines with J gene TRBJ1-1, with D uncertain. The V gene's germline CDR1 is DFQATT and CDR2 SNEGSKA (reference sequence). CDR3 length equals 13 residues. Deletions cut 5 bases from V and 0 bases from J, with 10 bases between. This CDR3 reads CSAHDGMNTEAFF. CDR3 coding DNA: TGCAGTGCTCACGACGGAATGAACACTGAAGCTTTCTTT.

A word on this clonotype: This clone may be a read error of a much larger clone one base away. The V call is TRBV7-2, the J call TRBJ1-5, with TRBD1 matching over 8 bases. The CDR3 is 16 amino acids. V shed 5 bases, J shed 7 bases, and the junction held 13 bases outside the gene matches. Per the germline V gene, CDR1 is SGHTA and CDR2 is FQGNSA. CDR3 sequence reads: CASSPRPGQGRQPQHF. The CDR3 nucleotides are TGTGCCAGCAGCCCCCGACCTGGACAGGGCCGACAGCCCCAGCATTTT. The whole variable domain, remainder taken from reference TRBV7-2 and TRBJ1-5, is GAGVSQSPSNKVTEKGKDVELRCDPISGHTALYWYRQSLGQGLEFLIYFQGNSAPDKSGLPSDRFSAERTGGSVSTLTIQRTQQEDSAVYLCASSPRPGQGRQPQHFGDGTRLSIL.

V is TRBV12-3 or TRBV12-4 and J is TRBJ1-5; no firm D call. V was cut by 5 bases and J by 7 bases, with 18 bases left in between. This CDR3 comprises 15 residues. The CDR3 coding sequence is TGTGCCAGCAGTCTCAAAGGGCAAAGAGGACAGCCCCAGCATTTT. Its translation: CASSLKGQRGQPQHF.

Here the CDR3 reads CASSLDMLYEQYF. The CDR3 bases are TGCGCCAGCAGCTTGGACATGCTATACGAGCAGTACTTC. This chain joins TRBV5-1 and TRBJ2-7; the D is unclear. The ends were cut back, 0 bases at V and 4 bases at J, with 8 bases in the middle. The CDR3 runs 13 residues. Per germline, CDR1 SGHRS and CDR2 YFSETQ.

The V call is TRBV2, the J call TRBJ2-7, with a weak D call TRBD1 (5 bases). The CDR3 totals 14 residues. V was shortened by 7 bases and J by 2 bases, with 15 bases between the two germline ends. From germline, CDR1 is SNHLY and CDR2 FYNNEI. This CDR3 reads CASTKGSSAYEQYF. Written as DNA, the CDR3 is TGTGCCAGCACTAAGGGGTCCTCTGCCTACGAGCAGTACTTC.

The table lists this clonotype with many counts. The V call is TRBV2, the J call TRBJ2-7; TRBD1 or TRBD2 may be the D gene (5 bases each). CDR1 and CDR2 from the germline V gene are SNHLY and FYNNEI. The CDR3 sequence is 12 residues long. V gave up 7 bases and J gave up 3 bases, with 10 bases separating them. CDR3 sequence (DNA): TGTGCCAGCACAGGGACCTTCTACGAGCAGTACTTC. Residues: CASTGTFYEQYF. The full variable domain, rest sourced from reference TRBV2 and TRBJ2-7, is EPEVTQTPSHQVTQMGQEVILRCVPISNHLYFYWYRQILGQKVEFLVSFYNNEISEKSEIFDDQFSVERPDGSNFTLKIRSTKLEDSAMYFCASTGTFYEQYFGPGTRLTVT.

The V call is TRBV10-3, the J call TRBJ2-7; 10 bases are a match to TRBD1. CDR3 length: 17 residues. The V gene end was trimmed by 2 bases and the J gene end by 0 bases; junction bases not matched to a gene: 7. In germline, CDR1 is ENHRY, CDR2 SYGVKD. The DNA of the CDR3 is TGTGCCATCAGTGAGCTGACAGGGGGCGGGTCCTCCTACGAGCAGTACTTC. It yields the protein CAISELTGGGSSYEQYF.

The rearrangement joins TRBV10-3 to TRBJ1-5; D is undetermined. Germline assignment: CDR1 ENHRY and CDR2 SYGVKD. V was cut by 5 bases and J by 2 bases, with 4 bases left in between. The length of the CDR3 is 12 residues. The CDR3: CAISYGNQPQHF. The CDR3, as DNA: TGTGCCATCAGTTATGGCAATCAGCCCCAGCATTTT.

Note on this clonotype: Germline and junction disagree at one end, which may indicate a read error. The chain joins TRBV2 to TRBJ1-2; D not resolved. Germline values: CDR1 SNHLY, CDR2 FYNNEI. The CDR3 is 10 amino acids. CDR3 protein: CASSESGYSF. DNA for the CDR3: TGTGCCAGCAGTGAAAGCGGTTATAGCTTC. The whole variable domain, filled in from reference TRBV2 and TRBJ1-2, reads EPEVTQTPSHQVTQMGQEVILRCVPISNHLYFYWYRQILGQKVEFLVSFYNNEISEKSEIFDDQFSVERPDGSNFTLKIRSTKLEDSAMYFCASSESGYSFGSGTRLTVV.

In its sample, this clonotype was seen a few times. Here the CDR3 DNA reads TGCAGTGCCTCGGGGGGAACGGGCACCGGGGAGCTGTTTTTT. Encoded protein: CSASGGTGTGELFF. V gene TRBV20-1 combines with J gene TRBJ2-2, with TRBD2 matching 7 bases. This CDR3 region has 14 residues. Germline-derived CDR1 and CDR2 are DFQATT and SNEGSKA (reference sequence). Trimming removed 6 bases from V and 4 bases from J; junction bases left unmatched: 8.

This clonotype was detected many times. This chain connects TRBV19 to TRBJ1-5; D call uncertain. Germline-derived CDR1 and CDR2 are LNHDA and SQIVND (reference sequence). The CDR3 length is 13 residues. Trimming left V 6 bases short and J 7 bases short, with 13 bases between. CDR3 nucleotides: TGTGCCAGTAGCCCGCATCAGGTGCAGCCCCAGCATTTT. This sequence encodes CASSPHQVQPQHF.

The CDR3 sequence: CASSSPGGSSSYEQYF. The CDR3 DNA is TGCGCCAGCAGCTCTCCAGGGGGCTCGAGCTCCTACGAGCAGTACTTC. The chain uses TRBV5-1 and TRBJ2-7, with TRBD1 matching 8 bases. The CDR3 is 16 amino acids. CDR1 is SGHRS, CDR2 YFSETQ, per germline. J lost 0 bases, V lost 3 bases, and 8 bases had no gene match.

V is TRBV7-9 and J is TRBJ2-5, with 8 bases fitting TRBD1. V lost 6 bases to trimming and J lost 13 bases; unmatched junction nucleotides: 10. The CDR3 runs to 12 residues. Germline values: CDR1 SEHNR, CDR2 FQNEAQ (reference sequence). This chain's CDR3 is CASSYTGQGWYF. CDR3 bases: TGTGCCAGCAGTTATACCGGACAGGGTTGGTACTTC.

This clonotype was observed a few times. The chain recombines TRBV6-5 with TRBJ1-3; unclear D gene. Germline V gene sequence: CDR1 MNHEY, CDR2 SVGAGI. With 2 bases removed from V and 0 bases from J, the gap between germline ends came to 11 bases. CDR3 length equals 16 residues. CDR3 amino acids: CASSYRVASSGNTIYF. In DNA, the CDR3 is TGTGCCAGCAGTTACCGGGTCGCCAGCTCTGGAAACACCATATATTTT.

The chain uses TRBV7-6 and TRBJ2-7; 9 bases map to TRBD1. From germline, CDR1 is SGHVS and CDR2 FNYEAQ. The CDR3 spans 15 residues. After removal of 5 bases from V and 3 bases from J, the junction contained 8 bases not matched to a gene. CDR3 loop: CASSVNDRGIYEQYF. The CDR3 nucleotides are TGTGCCAGCAGCGTCAATGACAGGGGGATCTACGAGCAGTACTTC. The full variable domain, its missing parts supplied by reference TRBV7-6 and TRBJ2-7, is GAGVSQSPRYKVTKRGQDVALRCDPISGHVSLYWYRQALGQGPEFLTYFNYEAQQDKSGLPNDRFSAERPEGSISTLTIQRTEQRDSAMYRCASSVNDRGIYEQYFGPGTRLTVT.

The chain couples TRBV4-1 to TRBJ2-6, with 9 bases aligning to TRBD1. Germline values: CDR1 MGHRA, CDR2 YSYEKL. V was pared by 3 bases and J by 2 bases, with 8 bases of the junction left unmatched. CDR3 length: 18 residues. The CDR3 is CASSHLVGQGPGANVLTF. The CDR3 DNA sequence: TGCGCCAGCAGCCACCTCGTGGGACAGGGACCTGGGGCCAACGTCCTGACTTTC.

In this sample, this clonotype turned up a few times. The chain uses TRBV4-1 and TRBJ1-2; D not resolved. Germline lookup yields CDR1 MGHRA and CDR2 YSYEKL. This CDR3 is built from 14 residues. Trimming removed 0 bases from V and 4 bases from J, with 9 bases in between. This chain's CDR3 is CASSQDPTGYGYTF. Here the CDR3 DNA reads TGCGCCAGCAGCCAAGATCCAACGGGCTATGGCTACACCTTC.

To note about this clonotype: At one boundary the junction diverges from the germline segment, which might be a read error. This chain connects TRBV29-1 to TRBJ1-2; D is unresolved. The CDR3 spans 12 residues. CDR1 is SQVTM, CDR2 ANQGSEA, per germline. The CDR3 protein is CRVEAEDGGYTF. The DNA for the CDR3 is TGCCGCGTTGAAGCTGAGGACGGTGGCTACACCTTC.

CDR3 sequence (DNA): TGTGCCAGCAGCCAAAATGGGGGACTAGCGGGGGGGCAAGAGACCCAGTACTTC. Encoded protein: CASSQNGGLAGGQETQYF. V and J are TRBV4-2 and TRBJ2-5; 16 positions match TRBD2. Per the germline V gene, CDR1 is LGHNA and CDR2 is YNFKEQ. Trimming at V came to 2 bases and at J to 2 bases, leaving 5 bases not matched to a gene. The CDR3 totals 18 residues.

This clonotype showed up many times. The chain recombines TRBV12-3 or TRBV12-4 with TRBJ2-7, with D unresolved. The CDR3 spans 13 residues. Trimming removed 3 bases from V and 1 base from J, with 7 bases in between. CDR3 protein: CASSFGPSYEQYF. In nucleotides, the CDR3 is TGTGCCAGCAGTTTTGGACCGTCCTACGAGCAGTACTTC.

V is TRBV6-6 and J is TRBJ1-1; the D gene is possibly TRBD1 (6 bases). In germline, CDR1 is MNHNY, CDR2 SVGAGI (reference sequence). The V gene lost 0 bases and the J gene lost 0 bases, with 8 bases spanning the gap. The CDR3 runs to 15 residues. Here the CDR3 DNA reads TGTGCCAGCAGTTACTCGCGACAGGTGAACACTGAAGCTTTCTTT. Its translation: CASSYSRQVNTEAFF.

At least ten counts were recorded for this clonotype. This chain connects TRBV29-1 to TRBJ1-4; D is undetermined. V was pared by 6 bases and J by 5 bases, with 10 bases between. The CDR3 covers 12 residues. Germline V gene data show CDR1 as SQVTM and CDR2 as ANQGSEA. DNA of the CDR3: TGCAGCGTCCGGAGATCAAATGAAAAACTGTTTTTT. Translation gives CSVRRSNEKLFF.

Here the CDR3 reads CASSLTRGLGSPLHF. The DNA of the CDR3 is TGTGCCAGCAGCCTAACCAGGGGGCTCGGTTCACCCCTCCACTTT. This chain joins TRBV11-2 and TRBJ1-6, with TRBD1 matching 8 bases. Germline-derived CDR1 and CDR2 are SGHAT and FQNNGV. The trim removed 5 bases at V and 9 bases at J, leaving 9 bases unmatched. The CDR3 runs to 15 residues.

CDR3 in amino acids: CSGRQPHGYTF. The CDR3 nucleotides read TGCAGCGGGCGGCAACCGCATGGCTACACCTTC. The V gene is TRBV29-1, the J gene TRBJ1-2; D gene unclear. Per germline, CDR1 SQVTM and CDR2 ANQGSEA. CDR3 length: 11 amino acids. V was trimmed by 7 bases and J by 6 bases, leaving 12 bases between them.

The chain employs TRBV11-2 and TRBJ2-3; 7 nucleotides match TRBD1. Germline loops: CDR1 SGHAT, CDR2 FQNNGV. V gave up 2 bases and J gave up 4 bases; unmatched junction bases: 9. This CDR3 has 16 residues. The CDR3 reads CASSLTGQSFPDTQYF. The CDR3 nucleotides read TGTGCCAGCAGCTTAACGGGACAGAGCTTCCCAGATACGCAGTATTTT.

The rearrangement links TRBV19 to TRBJ2-7; no clear D gene. CDR1 and CDR2 (germline): LNHDA, SQIVND (reference sequence). This CDR3 contains 13 residues. V lost 4 bases to trimming and J lost 0 bases, with 7 bases between them. CDR3 amino acids: CASSTLRSYEQYF. In DNA, the CDR3 is TGTGCCAGTAGTACTCTACGCTCCTACGAGCAGTACTTC.

The CDR3, as DNA: TGTGCCAGCAGCCTTGGACAGGAATCGCGGCAGTACTTC. Encoded protein: CASSLGQESRQYF. The chain has TRBV7-8 and TRBJ2-7, with 7 bases identical to TRBD1. V shed 5 bases, J shed 9 bases, and the junction held 10 bases outside the gene matches. CDR1 and CDR2 (germline): SGHVS, FQNEAQ. This CDR3 is 13 amino acids long.

V and J are TRBV2 and TRBJ2-5; unclear D gene. The last part of the DNA fits TRBJ2-1 better; the J call may be wrong. CDR3 length: 10 amino acids. Germline V gene data show CDR1 as SNHLY and CDR2 as FYNNEI. CDR3 sequence (DNA): TGTGCCAGCAGGGGGAATGAGCAGTTCTTC. It is translated as CASRGNEQFF.

V usage is TRBV7-2 and J usage is TRBJ1-3; the D gene is possibly TRBD1 (5 bases). Per the germline V gene, CDR1 is SGHTA and CDR2 is FQGNSA. The CDR3 totals 17 residues. With 5 bases removed from V and 0 bases from J, the gap between germline ends came to 17 bases. Here the CDR3 DNA reads TGTGCCAGCAGCCCGGCGCCGACAGCCGACTCTGGAAACACCATATATTTT. It is translated as CASSPAPTADSGNTIYF.

This clonotype was counted ten times or more. CDR3 nucleotide sequence: TGTGCCAGCCGCCGGGCATTGAATCAGCCCCAGCATTTT. This codes for CASRRALNQPQHF. The rearrangement uses TRBV2 and TRBJ1-5; D ambiguous. The length of the CDR3 is 13 residues. The V and J ends lost 8 bases and 4 bases respectively, with 12 bases between them. The germline gives CDR1 SNHLY, CDR2 FYNNEI.

J is TRBJ2-6 and V is TRBV2; the D is unclear. The CDR3 extends over 16 amino acids. Germline loops: CDR1 SNHLY, CDR2 FYNNEI. V lost 8 bases, J lost 0 bases, and 14 bases lay in between. CDR3 residues: CASRDRKDSGANVLTF. CDR3 nucleotides: TGTGCCAGCCGAGACCGGAAGGACTCTGGGGCCAACGTCCTGACTTTC.